This T cell receptor beta chain was documented in a study of T cell changes during pregnancy in multiple sclerosis. CDR3 length equals 15 residues. With 4 bases clipped from V and 4 bases from J, the junction kept 9 bases outside the gene matches. Looked up from germline, CDR1 is SGHDT and CDR2 is YYEEEE. Assay used: immunoSEQ multiplex PCR; TCRdb lists only in-frame clones, some missing. The sample comprises tens of thousands of clones, 90% of which are singletons, and over 3% rests with the top ten. This receptor was identified in a female donor in good health, enrolled as a control in a pregnancy study. Source: peripheral blood, taken in the first trimester of pregnancy. The chain combines TRBV5-6 with TRBJ2-3, with 7 bases lining up with TRBD1. The DNA of the CDR3 is TGTGCCAGCAGCCCCAGAATCGGGACAGCAGATACGCAGTATTTT. This translates into CASSPRIGTADTQYF.